This entry lists 25 T cell receptor beta chains sequenced from one sample in a study of blood T cell repertoires in COVID-19. The protocol was immunoSEQ multiplex PCR, while the TCRdb copy is restricted to in-frame clones and leaves out a portion. The sample includes about 220,000 clones, about 85% of them seen just once. Input material: peripheral blood. The receptors here all came from a man aged 40-50 years with acute or convalescent COVID-19.

The V and J genes are TRBV4-3 and TRBJ2-7; TRBD2 might be the D (6 bases). Trimming shortened V by 0 bases and J by 0 bases, and 12 bases separated the two germline ends. Germline CDR1 is LGHNA and CDR2 is YSLEER. This CDR3 has 16 residues. CDR3 sequence: CASSQDRSGPSYEQYF. CDR3 in DNA: TGCGCCAGCAGCCAAGATAGGAGCGGGCCCTCCTACGAGCAGTACTTC.

V and J are TRBV10-3 and TRBJ2-3; 7 bases line up with TRBD2. The V and J ends lost 9 bases and 0 bases, in that order; junction bases with no gene match: 6. Germline V CDR1 and CDR2: ENHRY, SYGVKD. The CDR3 has 14 amino acids. The CDR3 is CAISRAGSTDTQYF. DNA of the CDR3: TGTGCCATTTCCCGAGCGGGAAGCACAGATACGCAGTATTTT.

This chain joins TRBV25-1 and TRBJ2-2; D possibly corresponds to TRBD1 (5 bases). CDR1 MGHDK and CDR2 SYGVNS come from the germline V gene. V was trimmed by 6 bases and J by 8 bases, leaving 25 bases between them. The CDR3 is 17 residues long. CDR3 sequence reads: CASSPTEVFGTPGELFF. In DNA, the CDR3 is TGTGCCAGCAGCCCGACAGAGGTCTTTGGAACACCGGGGGAGCTGTTTTTT.

The chain has TRBV10-3 and TRBJ2-3; perhaps TRBD2 as D (5 bases). Germline CDR1 and CDR2: ENHRY and SYGVKD. The CDR3 runs to 15 residues. V dropped 2 bases and J dropped 2 bases, with 11 bases sitting between them. In DNA form, the CDR3 reads TGTGCCATCAGTGAGAAGCGGAGTTACACAGATACGCAGTATTTT. Residues: CAISEKRSYTDTQYF.

The chain has TRBV24-1 and TRBJ2-1; a weak D match, TRBD1 (5 bases). The CDR3 runs to 15 residues. CDR1 is KGHDR, CDR2 SFDVKD, per germline. V was trimmed by 8 bases and J by 3 bases, leaving 16 bases between them. The CDR3 DNA follows: TGTGCCACCAACGATCCGCCTAGGGGCTACAATGAGCAGTTCTTC. Translation gives CATNDPPRGYNEQFF.

This chain links TRBV6-6 with TRBJ1-2; 8 nucleotides line up with TRBD1. The germline gives CDR1 MNHNY, CDR2 SVGAGI (reference sequence). With 5 bases clipped from V and 3 bases from J, the junction kept 5 bases outside the gene matches. The CDR3 is 14 amino acids. This chain's CDR3 is CASSPGQGYYGYTF. CDR3 nucleotide sequence: TGTGCCAGCAGTCCAGGACAGGGTTACTATGGCTACACCTTC.

The V and J genes are TRBV29-1 and TRBJ2-2; no reliable D call. Germline V gene data show CDR1 as SQVTM and CDR2 as ANQGSEA. Trimming shortened V by 2 bases and J by 3 bases, and 4 bases separated the two germline ends. The CDR3 has 12 residues. CDR3 nucleotides: TGCAGCGTTGAACGGGACACCGGGGAGCTGTTTTTT. Translated: CSVERDTGELFF.

This clone was found once. The chain couples TRBV6-5 to TRBJ1-1; D may be TRBD1 (6 bases). Per germline, CDR1 MNHEY and CDR2 SVGAGI. The CDR3 has 14 amino acids. Trimming took off 4 bases at V and 0 bases at J, with 9 bases between the two ends. In DNA form, the CDR3 reads TGTGCCAGCAGTTCCGACAGGATGAACACTGAAGCTTTCTTT. It yields the protein CASSSDRMNTEAFF.

The V call is TRBV19, the J call TRBJ2-7, with a tentative D call TRBD2 (6 bases). Trimming took 3 bases from V and 0 from J, leaving 9 bases between them. CDR1 is LNHDA and CDR2 is SQIVND in the germline V gene (reference sequence). The CDR3 has 14 residues. CDR3 nucleotides: TGTGCCAGTAGTATGGGGGGATTCTCCTACGAGCAGTACTTC. Its protein product is CASSMGGFSYEQYF.

The V gene is TRBV18, the J gene TRBJ2-7; a possible D gene is TRBD1 (5 bases). From germline, CDR1 is KGHSH and CDR2 LQKENI. Trimming cost V 2 bases and J 0 bases, with 11 bases left between them. CDR3 length equals 15 residues. The CDR3 reads CASSPGASSSYEQYF. CDR3 DNA: TGTGCCAGCTCACCAGGGGCCAGTTCCTCCTACGAGCAGTACTTC.

The V call is TRBV9, the J call TRBJ2-1; TRBD2 matches at 13 bases. The length of the CDR3 is 16 residues. Germline lookup yields CDR1 SGDLS and CDR2 YYNGEE. V lost 4 bases, J lost 12 bases, and 13 bases stayed unmatched. CDR3 protein: CASSPPGTSGIVRQFF. CDR3 bases: TGTGCCAGCAGCCCTCCAGGGACTAGCGGGATAGTCCGGCAGTTCTTC.

The chain recombines TRBV13 with TRBJ2-7; 10 nucleotides line up with TRBD2. The CDR3 is 17 residues long. Germline V gene sequence: CDR1 PRHDT, CDR2 FYEKMQ (reference sequence). J gave up 2 bases and V 4 bases, and 11 bases lay outside the gene matches. CDR3 region: CASSWGLAPSLTYEQYF. CDR3 in DNA: TGTGCCAGCAGCTGGGGACTAGCGCCAAGCCTCACCTACGAGCAGTACTTC.

J is TRBJ1-6 and V is TRBV2, with 7 bases matching TRBD1. CDR1 SNHLY and CDR2 FYNNEI come from the germline V gene. The CDR3 runs to 15 residues. V lost 4 bases to trimming and J lost 7 bases; unmatched junction nucleotides: 7. The CDR3: CASSGQGVENSPLHF. The CDR3 region has the DNA TGTGCCAGCAGTGGGCAGGGGGTCGAGAATTCACCCCTCCACTTT.

This rearrangement joins TRBV7-9 to TRBJ2-7; 8 bases align to TRBD2. The CDR3 is 13 amino acids. With 5 bases clipped from V and 4 bases from J, the junction kept 4 bases outside the gene matches. Germline CDR1 is SEHNR and CDR2 is FQNEAQ (reference sequence). Here the CDR3 reads CASSLSGEYEQYF. As DNA, the CDR3 is TGTGCCAGCAGCCTTAGCGGGGAGTACGAGCAGTACTTC.

The V and J genes are TRBV5-1 and TRBJ2-5; TRBD2 matches at 10 bases. Germline CDR1 is SGHRS and CDR2 is YFSETQ. J lost 1 base, V lost 4 bases, and 7 bases had no gene match. CDR3 length: 16 amino acids. The CDR3 DNA reads TGCGCCAGCAGCCTAGGACTAGCGGAGAGCCAAGAGACCCAGTACTTC. Protein product: CASSLGLAESQETQYF.

The V gene is TRBV24-1, the J gene TRBJ2-3; possible D gene TRBD2, 7 bases. Looked up from germline, CDR1 is KGHDR and CDR2 is SFDVKD. This CDR3 has 16 amino acids. V lost 4 bases and J 5 bases, leaving 18 bases between the germline ends. The CDR3 spells CATSDPTRGGVDTQYF. DNA of the CDR3: TGTGCCACCAGTGACCCCACCCGAGGGGGGGTAGATACGCAGTATTTT.

CDR3 amino acids: CASSKTGYGYTF. The CDR3 DNA reads TGTGCCAGCAGCAAAACAGGGTATGGCTACACCTTC. This chain joins TRBV6-2 or TRBV6-3 and TRBJ1-2, with D possibly matching TRBD1 (6 bases). CDR1 and CDR2 (germline): MNHEY, SVGEGT. This CDR3 spans 12 amino acids. Trimming removed 6 bases from V and 5 bases from J, with 10 bases in between.

This rearrangement joins TRBV4-2 to TRBJ2-7, with D hard to call. This CDR3 is 14 amino acids long. Looked up from germline, CDR1 is LGHNA and CDR2 is YNFKEQ. Between the trimmed V and J ends, which lost 0 bases and 0 bases, there was a span of 6 bases. The CDR3, as DNA: TGTGCCAGCAGCCAAGAGGTTAGCTCCTACGAGCAGTACTTC. This encodes CASSQEVSSYEQYF.

J is TRBJ2-2 and V is TRBV7-9, with 11 bases identical to TRBD2. CDR1 and CDR2 (germline): SEHNR, FQNEAQ (reference sequence). The length of the CDR3 is 16 residues. The junction had 6 bases not matched to a gene; V was cut back by 5 bases and J by 4 bases. CDR3 sequence: CASSPLAGGPTGELFF. CDR3 bases: TGTGCCAGCAGCCCCCTAGCGGGGGGACCCACCGGGGAGCTGTTTTTT.

This clone has only one observation. CDR3 protein: CASSSHRELNYGYTF. The DNA of the CDR3 is TGTGCCAGCAGTTCCCACAGGGAGTTAAACTATGGCTACACCTTC. The rearrangement joins TRBV28 to TRBJ1-2, with a weak D call TRBD1 (6 bases). CDR1 MDHEN and CDR2 SYDVKM come from the germline V gene. The CDR3 is 15 amino acids. V was pared by 4 bases and J by 2 bases, with 14 bases between.

For this clone: Other DNA sequences in the same sample also yield this CDR3. This chain connects TRBV2 to TRBJ1-5; no clear D gene. This CDR3 spans 12 amino acids. Germline CDR1 is SNHLY and CDR2 is FYNNEI. V shed 6 bases and J shed 4 bases, with 7 bases lying between them. The CDR3 region has the DNA TGTGCCAGCAGGGGAGATAATCAGCCCCAGCATTTT. Protein product: CASRGDNQPQHF.

This CDR3 is CASSSTGLRRSPLHF. DNA of the CDR3: TGTGCCAGCAGCTCGACAGGGCTTAGGCGGTCACCCCTCCACTTT. The chain joins TRBV11-2 to TRBJ1-6; 7 bases match TRBD1. Germline CDR1 reads SGHAT; CDR2 reads FQNNGV. V was pared by 4 bases and J by 10 bases, with 10 bases of the junction left unmatched. The CDR3 is 15 amino acids.

The chain is built from TRBV11-1 and TRBJ1-1; no clear D. CDR3 size: 13 residues. Germline CDR1 SGHAT, CDR2 FQDESV (reference sequence). Trimming took 5 bases from V and 8 from J, leaving 15 bases between them. CDR3 amino acids: CASSPRSLMEAFF. CDR3 bases: TGTGCCAGCAGCCCCCGGTCACTGATGGAAGCTTTCTTT.

This clone has a handful of counts. At the DNA level, this CDR3 is encoded by other sequences in the same sample as well. The chain links TRBV30 to TRBJ1-1; TRBD1 matches 10 bases. Germline loops: CDR1 GTSNPN, CDR2 SVGIG (reference sequence). V shed 4 bases and J 5 bases; nucleotides not matched to a gene: 4. The CDR3 spans 13 residues. The CDR3 sequence is CAWTPGQGTEAFF. The CDR3 DNA reads as TGTGCCTGGACCCCGGGACAGGGGACTGAAGCTTTCTTT. The variable domain in full, completed from reference TRBV30 and TRBJ1-1, reads SQTIHQWPATLVQPVGSPLSLECTVEGTSNPNLYWYRQAAGRGLQLLFYSVGIGQISSEVPQNLSASRPQDRQFILSSKKLLLSDSGFYLCAWTPGQGTEAFFGQGTRLTVV.

V gene TRBV7-3 combines with J gene TRBJ2-1; 14 nucleotides line up with TRBD2. Germline values: CDR1 SGHTA, CDR2 FQGTGA. Trimming removed 5 bases from V and 10 bases from J; junction bases left unmatched: 7. There are 15 residues in the CDR3. CDR3 sequence (DNA): TGTGCCAGCAGCCCGGGACTAGCGGGAGCATTCGAGCAGTTCTTC. It codes for CASSPGLAGAFEQFF.